This TCR beta chain was observed in a study of blood T cell repertoires in COVID-19. Study at large: The samples span acute and convalescent COVID-19 from the United States, Italy and Spain.

Here immunoSEQ multiplex PCR was the method, and the copy in TCRdb shows in-frame clones only, minus some. The sample lists about 130,000 clones; about 80% were seen once. This CDR3 comprises 14 residues. Trimming left V 1 base short and J 5 bases short, with 11 bases between. The germline V gene encodes CDR1 SGHVS and CDR2 FQNEAQ. The V gene is TRBV7-8, the J gene TRBJ2-5; D is undetermined. The sequence was collected from a woman aged 55-75 years with acute or convalescent COVID-19. What was sequenced was peripheral blood. The CDR3 DNA reads TGTGCCAGCAGCTTAGGATTGTTTCGGGAGACCCAGTACTTC. This encodes CASSLGLFRETQYF.